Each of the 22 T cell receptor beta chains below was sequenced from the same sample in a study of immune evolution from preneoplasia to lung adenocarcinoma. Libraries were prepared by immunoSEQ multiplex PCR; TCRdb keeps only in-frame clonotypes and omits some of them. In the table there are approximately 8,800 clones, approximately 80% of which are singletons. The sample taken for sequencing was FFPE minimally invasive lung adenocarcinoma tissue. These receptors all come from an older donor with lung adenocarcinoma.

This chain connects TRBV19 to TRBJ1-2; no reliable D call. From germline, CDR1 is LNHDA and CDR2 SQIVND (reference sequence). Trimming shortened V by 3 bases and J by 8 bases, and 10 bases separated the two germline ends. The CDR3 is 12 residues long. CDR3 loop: CASSMGVTGYTF. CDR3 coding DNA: TGTGCCAGTAGTATGGGCGTTACGGGCTACACCTTC. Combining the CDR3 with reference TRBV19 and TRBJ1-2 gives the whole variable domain DGGITQSPKYLFRKEGQNVTLSCEQNLNHDAMYWYRQDPGQGLRLIYYSQIVNDFQKGDIAEGYSVSREKKESFPLTVTSAQKNPTAFYLCASSMGVTGYTFGSGTRLTVV.

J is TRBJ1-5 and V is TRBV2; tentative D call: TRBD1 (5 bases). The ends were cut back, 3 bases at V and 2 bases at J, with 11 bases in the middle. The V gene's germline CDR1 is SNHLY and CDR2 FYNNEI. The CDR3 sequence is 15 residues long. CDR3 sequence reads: CASSEGRVGNQPQHF. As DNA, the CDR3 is TGTGCCAGCAGTGAGGGCAGGGTCGGCAATCAGCCCCAGCATTTT.

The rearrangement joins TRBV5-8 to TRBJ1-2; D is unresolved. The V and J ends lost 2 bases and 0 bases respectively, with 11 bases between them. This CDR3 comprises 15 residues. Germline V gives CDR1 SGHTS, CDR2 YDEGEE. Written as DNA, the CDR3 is TGTGCCAGCAGCTTCGGCAGGACCACTAACTATGGCTACACCTTC. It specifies CASSFGRTTNYGYTF.

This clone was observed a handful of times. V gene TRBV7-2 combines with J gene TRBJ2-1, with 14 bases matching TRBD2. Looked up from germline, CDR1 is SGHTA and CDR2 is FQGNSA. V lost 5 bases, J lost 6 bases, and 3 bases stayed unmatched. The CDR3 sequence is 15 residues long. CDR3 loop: CASSPGLAGGNEQFF. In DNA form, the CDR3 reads TGTGCCAGCAGCCCCGGACTAGCGGGAGGCAATGAGCAGTTCTTC.

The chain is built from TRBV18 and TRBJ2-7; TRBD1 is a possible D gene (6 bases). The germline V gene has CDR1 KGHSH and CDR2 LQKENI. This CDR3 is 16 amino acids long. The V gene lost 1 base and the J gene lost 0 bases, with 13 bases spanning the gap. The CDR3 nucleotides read TGTGCCAGCTCACCACTCTCCCAAGGGGGCTCCTACGAGCAGTACTTC. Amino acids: CASSPLSQGGSYEQYF.

CDR3 nucleotide sequence: TGTGCCAGCAGCTCAAGGGGGGTGGGTATAGAGACCCAGTACTTC. This sequence encodes CASSSRGVGIETQYF. The gene calls are TRBV28 and TRBJ2-5; D possibly matches TRBD1 or TRBD2 (6 bases each). Trimming took 6 bases from V and 4 from J, leaving 18 bases between them. The CDR3 is made up of 15 amino acids. The germline V gene encodes CDR1 MDHEN and CDR2 SYDVKM.

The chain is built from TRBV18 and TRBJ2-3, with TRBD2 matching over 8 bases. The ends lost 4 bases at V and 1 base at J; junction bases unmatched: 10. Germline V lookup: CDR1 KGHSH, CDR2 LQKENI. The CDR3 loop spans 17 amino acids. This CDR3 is CASSRTQSGRGTDTQYF. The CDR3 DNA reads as TGTGCCAGCTCACGAACTCAAAGCGGGAGAGGCACAGATACGCAGTATTTT.

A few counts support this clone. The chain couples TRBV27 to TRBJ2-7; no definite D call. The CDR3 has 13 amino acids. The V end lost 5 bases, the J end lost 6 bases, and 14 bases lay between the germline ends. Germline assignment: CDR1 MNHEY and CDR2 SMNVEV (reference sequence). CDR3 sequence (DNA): TGTGCCAGCAGTCTCCACCCGCTTTTCGAGCAGTACTTC. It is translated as CASSLHPLFEQYF.

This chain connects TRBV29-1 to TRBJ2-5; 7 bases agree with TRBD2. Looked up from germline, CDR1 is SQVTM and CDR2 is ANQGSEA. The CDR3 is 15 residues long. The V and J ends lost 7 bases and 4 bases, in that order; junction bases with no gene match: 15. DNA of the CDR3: TGCAGCGCCGGACTAGTCCTCGGAGTTCGAGAGACCCAGTACTTC. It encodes CSAGLVLGVRETQYF.

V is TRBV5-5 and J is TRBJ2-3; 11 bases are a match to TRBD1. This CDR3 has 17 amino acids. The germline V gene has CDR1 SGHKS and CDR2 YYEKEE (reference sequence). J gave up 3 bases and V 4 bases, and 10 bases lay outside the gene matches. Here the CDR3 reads CASSPTGQGASTDTQYF. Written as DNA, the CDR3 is TGTGCCAGCAGCCCCACCGGACAGGGGGCTAGTACAGATACGCAGTATTTT.

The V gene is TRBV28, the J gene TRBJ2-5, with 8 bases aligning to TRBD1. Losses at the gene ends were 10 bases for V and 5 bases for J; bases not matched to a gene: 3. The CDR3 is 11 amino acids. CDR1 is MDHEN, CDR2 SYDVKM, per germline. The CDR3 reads CATRGHETQYF. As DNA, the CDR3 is TGTGCCACCAGGGGGCACGAGACCCAGTACTTC.

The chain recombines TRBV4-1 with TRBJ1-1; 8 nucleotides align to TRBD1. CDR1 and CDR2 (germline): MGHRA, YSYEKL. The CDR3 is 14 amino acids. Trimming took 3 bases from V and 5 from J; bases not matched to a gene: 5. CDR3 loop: CASSHLTGGTEAFF. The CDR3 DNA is TGCGCCAGCAGCCACCTAACAGGGGGGACTGAAGCTTTCTTT.

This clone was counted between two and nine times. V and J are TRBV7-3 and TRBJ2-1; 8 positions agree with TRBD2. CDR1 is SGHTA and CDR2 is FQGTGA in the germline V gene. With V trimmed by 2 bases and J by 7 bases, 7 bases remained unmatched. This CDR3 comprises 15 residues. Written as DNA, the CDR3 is TGTGCCAGCAGCTTAGGGCTAGCGGGTGTAAATGAGCAGTTCTTC. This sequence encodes CASSLGLAGVNEQFF. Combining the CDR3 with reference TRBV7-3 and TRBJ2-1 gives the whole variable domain GAGVSQTPSNKVTEKGKYVELRCDPISGHTALYWYRQSLGQGPEFLIYFQGTGAADDSGLPNDRFFAVRPEGSVSTLKIQRTERGDSAVYLCASSLGLAGVNEQFFGPGTRLTVL.

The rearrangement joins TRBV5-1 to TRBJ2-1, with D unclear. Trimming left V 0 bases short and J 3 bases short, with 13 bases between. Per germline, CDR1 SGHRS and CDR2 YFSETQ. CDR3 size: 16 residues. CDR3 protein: CASSLGAAHYYNEQFF. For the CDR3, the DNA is TGCGCCAGCAGCTTGGGCGCAGCCCACTACTACAATGAGCAGTTCTTC.

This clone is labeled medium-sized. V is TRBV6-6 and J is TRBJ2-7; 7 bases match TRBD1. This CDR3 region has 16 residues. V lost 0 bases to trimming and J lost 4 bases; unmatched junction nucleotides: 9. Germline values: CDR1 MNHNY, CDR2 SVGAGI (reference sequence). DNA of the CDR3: TGTGCCAGCAGTTACTCGAGCACAGGGGCCACATACGAGCAGTACTTC. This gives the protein CASSYSSTGATYEQYF.

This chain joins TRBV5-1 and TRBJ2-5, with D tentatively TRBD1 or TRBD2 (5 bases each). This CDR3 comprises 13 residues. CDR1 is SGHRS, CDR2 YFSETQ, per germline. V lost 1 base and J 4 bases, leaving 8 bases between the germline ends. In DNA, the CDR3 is TGCGCCAGCAGCTTGTCAGGGAGAGAGACCCAGTACTTC. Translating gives CASSLSGRETQYF.

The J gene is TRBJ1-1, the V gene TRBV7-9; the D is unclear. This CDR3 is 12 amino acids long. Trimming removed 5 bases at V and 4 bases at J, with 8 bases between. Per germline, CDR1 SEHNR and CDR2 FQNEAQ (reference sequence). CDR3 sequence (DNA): TGTGCCAGCAGCGGACCGAGCACTGAAGCTTTCTTT. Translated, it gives CASSGPSTEAFF.

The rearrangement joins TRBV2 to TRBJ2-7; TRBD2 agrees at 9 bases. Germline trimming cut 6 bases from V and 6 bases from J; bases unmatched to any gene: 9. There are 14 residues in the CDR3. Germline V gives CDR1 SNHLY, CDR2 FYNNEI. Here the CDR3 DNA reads TGTGCCAGCAGGACCGGCGGGAGGGTCGCCGAGCAGTACTTC. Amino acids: CASRTGGRVAEQYF.

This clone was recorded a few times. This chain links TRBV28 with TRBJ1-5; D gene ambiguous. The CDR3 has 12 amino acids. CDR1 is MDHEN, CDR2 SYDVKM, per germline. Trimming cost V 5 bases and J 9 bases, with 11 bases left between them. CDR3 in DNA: TGTGCCAGCAGTACCGGCTCGTTGCCCCAGCATTTT. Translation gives CASSTGSLPQHF.

The CDR3 is CASSQEYRGTGRSNEKLFF. The CDR3 DNA reads as TGTGCCAGCAGCCAAGAGTACCGGGGGACAGGGCGATCTAATGAAAAACTGTTTTTT. The chain has TRBV14 and TRBJ1-4, with 9 bases that match TRBD1. J lost 3 bases, V lost 0 bases, and 11 bases had no gene match. CDR1 is SGHDN, CDR2 FVKESK, per germline. The CDR3 has 19 residues.

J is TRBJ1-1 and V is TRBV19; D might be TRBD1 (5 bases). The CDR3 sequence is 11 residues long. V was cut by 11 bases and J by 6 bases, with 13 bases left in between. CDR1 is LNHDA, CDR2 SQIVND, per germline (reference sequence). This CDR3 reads CASRDLAEAFF. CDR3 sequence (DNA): TGTGCCTCCAGGGATTTAGCTGAAGCTTTCTTT.

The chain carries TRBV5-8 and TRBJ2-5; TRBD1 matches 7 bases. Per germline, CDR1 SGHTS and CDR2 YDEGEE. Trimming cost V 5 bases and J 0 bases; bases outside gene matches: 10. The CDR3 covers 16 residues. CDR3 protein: CASRFRDRPDQETQYF. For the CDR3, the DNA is TGTGCCAGCAGATTCCGGGACAGACCAGACCAAGAGACCCAGTACTTC.